The next 25 T cell receptor beta chains were all read from a single sample in a study of T cell responses to AZD1222 COVID-19 vaccine. Using immunoSEQ multiplex PCR, the repertoire was profiled, and TCRdb retains in-frame clones only, with some absent. The sample contains over 110,000 clones, about 90% of which appear only once. Sequencing used peripheral blood, obtained 28 days after the second AZD1222 dose. These receptor sequences come from an adult who received the AZD1222 COVID-19 vaccine.

V and J are TRBV28 and TRBJ1-1; 11 nucleotides agree with TRBD1. Looked up from germline, CDR1 is MDHEN and CDR2 is SYDVKM. Unmatched junction bases numbered 4, after V lost 2 bases and J lost 5 bases. This CDR3 spans 15 amino acids. The CDR3 loop reads CASSLEGTGGTEAFF. The CDR3 DNA sequence: TGTGCCAGCAGTTTAGAGGGGACAGGGGGTACTGAAGCTTTCTTT. Based on the CDR3 plus reference TRBV28 and TRBJ1-1, the full variable domain is DVKVTQSSRYLVKRTGEKVFLECVQDMDHENMFWYRQDPGLGLRLIYFSYDVKMKEKGDIPEGYSVSREKKERFSLILESASTNQTSMYLCASSLEGTGGTEAFFGQGTRLTVV.

V gene TRBV10-3 combines with J gene TRBJ2-7; 8 nucleotides line up with TRBD1. Germline CDR1 reads ENHRY; CDR2 reads SYGVKD. J lost 2 bases, V lost 4 bases, and 7 bases had no gene match. The CDR3 has 15 residues. The CDR3 coding sequence is TGTGCCATCAGTGGGACAGGGAACTGGGCCTACGAGCAGTACTTC. Protein: CAISGTGNWAYEQYF.

The chain joins TRBV6-5 to TRBJ1-1, with TRBD1 identical over 7 bases. Trimming at V came to 6 bases and at J to 8 bases, leaving 12 bases not matched to a gene. The germline V gene encodes CDR1 MNHEY and CDR2 SVGAGI. This CDR3 is 14 amino acids long. CDR3 protein: CASSFDREWDEAFF. The DNA for the CDR3 is TGTGCCAGCAGCTTCGACAGGGAGTGGGACGAAGCTTTCTTT.

The chain couples TRBV10-3 to TRBJ2-3, with 10 bases that match TRBD2. Looked up from germline, CDR1 is ENHRY and CDR2 is SYGVKD. The CDR3 loop spans 17 amino acids. V lost 2 bases, J lost 5 bases, and 10 bases stayed unmatched. CDR3 DNA: TGTGCCATCAGTGAGCAATCTAGCGGGGGAGGGGGAGATACGCAGTATTTT. Protein: CAISEQSSGGGGDTQYF.

The chain has TRBV9 and TRBJ2-3; TRBD2 agrees at 8 bases. The CDR3 has 15 amino acids. Germline V gene lookup returns CDR1 SGDLS and CDR2 YYNGEE. V trimming: 0 bases; J trimming: 3 bases; junction bases outside the gene matches: 3. CDR3 sequence (DNA): TGTGCCAGCAGCGTAGCGGGGGGGCCAACAGATACGCAGTATTTT. It encodes CASSVAGGPTDTQYF.

This chain connects TRBV12-3 or TRBV12-4 to TRBJ1-1; D ambiguous. The CDR3 runs 13 residues. V was cut by 1 base and J by 5 bases, with 8 bases left in between. CDR3 nucleotide sequence: TGTGCCAGCAGTTTAGTCGGGGTGACTGAAGCTTTCTTT. Its protein product is CASSLVGVTEAFF.

The chain is built from TRBV9 and TRBJ2-2; 8 nucleotides line up with TRBD1. CDR3 length equals 15 residues. The V and J ends lost 4 bases and 2 bases, in that order; junction bases with no gene match: 4. CDR1 and CDR2 (germline): SGDLS, YYNGEE. CDR3 DNA sequence: TGTGCCAGCAGCCAGGGGGCTGGAAACACCGGGGAGCTGTTTTTT. Residues: CASSQGAGNTGELFF.

This clone was seen only once. The V gene is TRBV4-1, the J gene TRBJ1-3; no clear D. The CDR3 has 18 amino acids. CDR1 and CDR2 (germline): MGHRA, YSYEKL. Trimming removed 3 bases at V and 0 bases at J, with 18 bases between. In nucleotides, the CDR3 is TGCGCCAGCAGCCAGATGGGAGGAGGGCCGAACTCTGGAAACACCATATATTTT. Translating it yields CASSQMGGGPNSGNTIYF.

V and J are TRBV5-1 and TRBJ2-1; TRBD2 matches 8 bases. In germline, CDR1 is SGHRS, CDR2 YFSETQ. The CDR3 loop spans 16 amino acids. V trimming: 5 bases; J trimming: 8 bases; junction bases outside the gene matches: 15. DNA of the CDR3: TGCGCCAGCAGGAGGGTTCGGGAGGGCCTTTTCGATGAGCAGTTCTTC. This sequence encodes CASRRVREGLFDEQFF.

This clone was seen a single time. V is TRBV27 and J is TRBJ1-1; D remains unclear. V was clipped by 6 bases and J by 0 bases, with 11 bases between them. The CDR3 totals 14 residues. CDR1 is MNHEY and CDR2 is SMNVEV in the germline V gene (reference sequence). The CDR3 protein is CASRAVVMNTEAFF. CDR3 nucleotides: TGTGCCAGCAGGGCGGTCGTGATGAACACTGAAGCTTTCTTT.

On this clone: A read error may produce the germline difference seen at one junction end. The chain recombines TRBV6-5 with TRBJ1-1; 7 positions match TRBD1. Per the germline V gene, CDR1 is MNHEY and CDR2 is SVGAGI. The CDR3 is 14 residues long. The CDR3: CAGSRGDMNTEAFF. CDR3 nucleotides: TGTGCCGGCAGCAGGGGGGACATGAACACTGAAGCTTTCTTT.

This clone was detected only once. This chain connects TRBV30 to TRBJ2-3; 8 bases map to TRBD1. Germline V gene data show CDR1 as GTSNPN and CDR2 as SVGIG (reference sequence). The CDR3 is 13 amino acids. Trimming cost V 8 bases and J 2 bases; bases outside gene matches: 6. The CDR3 nucleotides are TGTGCCGGAACAGGGGGGAACACAGATACGCAGTATTTT. This encodes CAGTGGNTDTQYF.

This clone is a singleton in its sample. The V and J genes are TRBV7-3 and TRBJ1-1; 10 nucleotides line up with TRBD1. The V gene end was trimmed by 5 bases and the J gene end by 1 base; junction bases not matched to a gene: 13. Germline assignment: CDR1 SGHTA and CDR2 FQGTGA. The length of the CDR3 is 18 residues. CDR3 in amino acids: CASSPAPGQGQKNTEAFF. The CDR3 coding sequence is TGTGCCAGCAGCCCCGCCCCGGGACAGGGGCAAAAGAACACTGAAGCTTTCTTT.

This chain links TRBV27 with TRBJ1-4; 7 bases match TRBD1. J was trimmed by 5 bases and V by 3 bases; bases with no gene match: 6. The germline V gene has CDR1 MNHEY and CDR2 SMNVEV (reference sequence). CDR3 length equals 15 residues. The chain's CDR3 is CASSFSGQPNEKLFF. In DNA, the CDR3 is TGTGCCAGCAGTTTCTCGGGACAGCCGAATGAAAAACTGTTTTTT.

The V call is TRBV28, the J call TRBJ1-2, with D hard to call. The length of the CDR3 is 12 residues. V lost 4 bases and J 2 bases, leaving 5 bases between the germline ends. Germline assignment: CDR1 MDHEN and CDR2 SYDVKM. CDR3 DNA: TGTGCCAGCAGTTCCAGGAACTATGGCTACACCTTC. The encoded protein is CASSSRNYGYTF.

V gene TRBV15 combines with J gene TRBJ1-2; D is perhaps TRBD1 (5 bases). The CDR3 has 15 amino acids. V lost 0 bases, J lost 8 bases, and 16 bases lay in between. Germline values: CDR1 LNHNV, CDR2 YYDKDF (reference sequence). CDR3 in amino acids: CATSRDLGLANGYTF. The CDR3 DNA sequence: TGTGCCACCAGCAGAGATTTGGGGCTCGCAAACGGCTACACCTTC.

The chain couples TRBV6-2 or TRBV6-3 to TRBJ2-2; D tentatively reads TRBD1 or TRBD2 (5 bases each). V was clipped by 4 bases and J by 3 bases, with 9 bases between them. Germline V lookup: CDR1 MNHEY, CDR2 SVGEGT. CDR3 length: 14 residues. The CDR3 loop reads CASSFRDDTGELFF. Here the CDR3 DNA reads TGTGCCAGCAGTTTCCGGGACGACACCGGGGAGCTGTTTTTT.

This chain joins TRBV25-1 and TRBJ1-2, with D possibly being TRBD1 (6 bases). CDR1 is MGHDK, CDR2 SYGVNS, per germline. V was trimmed by 1 base and J by 3 bases, leaving 15 bases between them. The CDR3 extends over 16 amino acids. CDR3 amino acids: CASSESSGVLDYGYTF. The CDR3 bases are TGTGCCAGCAGTGAATCCTCAGGGGTTTTGGACTATGGCTACACCTTC.

This chain joins TRBV6-5 and TRBJ1-2; unclear D gene. Germline values: CDR1 MNHEY, CDR2 SVGAGI. V was cut by 7 bases and J by 7 bases, with 22 bases left in between. This CDR3 spans 15 amino acids. This CDR3 reads CASTNPGGPEVGYTF. Written as DNA, the CDR3 is TGTGCCAGCACCAACCCGGGAGGCCCCGAAGTTGGCTACACCTTC.

The CDR3 nucleotides read TGTGCCAGCAGGGGACCAGGGGCGGGTGGCTACACCTTC. Translation gives CASRGPGAGGYTF. The rearrangement uses TRBV28 and TRBJ1-2, with TRBD1 as a possible D gene (6 bases). Germline V gives CDR1 MDHEN, CDR2 SYDVKM. The CDR3 runs 13 residues. Trimming took 6 bases from V and 7 from J, leaving 15 bases between them.

V and J are TRBV21-1 and TRBJ1-5. TRBV21-1 has pseudogene status. The CDR3 totals 13 residues. The CDR3 loop is CASILDCNQPQHF. The CDR3 DNA follows: TGTGCCAGCATCTTGGATTGCAATCAGCCCCAGCATTTT.

The genes are TRBV28 and TRBJ2-2, with 10 bases that match TRBD2. The CDR3 consists of 15 residues. The germline CDR1 and CDR2 sequences are MDHEN and SYDVKM. The junction had 5 bases not matched to a gene; V was cut back by 4 bases and J by 6 bases. The CDR3 here is CASSSWTSGAGELFF. The CDR3 region has the DNA TGTGCCAGCAGTTCTTGGACTAGCGGCGCCGGGGAGCTGTTTTTT.

V is TRBV7-2 and J is TRBJ1-5; 10 bases are shared with TRBD1. The CDR3 covers 15 residues. Germline lookup yields CDR1 SGHTA and CDR2 FQGNSA. Trimming at V came to 4 bases and at J to 7 bases, leaving 7 bases not matched to a gene. Here the CDR3 reads CASSSRQGASQPQHF. CDR3 nucleotides: TGTGCCAGCAGCTCCCGACAGGGGGCTTCGCAGCCCCAGCATTTT.

V gene TRBV18 combines with J gene TRBJ1-3; D is perhaps TRBD1 (6 bases). The germline V gene has CDR1 KGHSH and CDR2 LQKENI. The CDR3 length is 16 residues. Trimming pared 3 bases from V and 1 base from J, leaving 13 bases between. CDR3 bases: TGTGCCAGCTCACCGCGGACAGATGGGTCTGGAAACACCATATATTTT. Protein: CASSPRTDGSGNTIYF. Full variable domain (rest looked up from reference TRBV18 and TRBJ1-3): NAGVMQNPRHLVRRRGQEARLRCSPMKGHSHVYWYRQLPEEGLKFMVYLQKENIIDESGMPKERFSAEFPKEGPSILRIQQVVRGDSAAYFCASSPRTDGSGNTIYFGEGSWLTVV.

This chain uses TRBV6-5 with TRBJ1-2, with D possibly being TRBD1 (6 bases). In germline, CDR1 is MNHEY, CDR2 SVGAGI. V was pared by 7 bases and J by 7 bases, with 19 bases between. This CDR3 is built from 14 residues. The CDR3 protein is CASISRGGLGGYTF. CDR3 in DNA: TGTGCCAGCATCAGCCGTGGGGGGCTCGGTGGCTACACCTTC.